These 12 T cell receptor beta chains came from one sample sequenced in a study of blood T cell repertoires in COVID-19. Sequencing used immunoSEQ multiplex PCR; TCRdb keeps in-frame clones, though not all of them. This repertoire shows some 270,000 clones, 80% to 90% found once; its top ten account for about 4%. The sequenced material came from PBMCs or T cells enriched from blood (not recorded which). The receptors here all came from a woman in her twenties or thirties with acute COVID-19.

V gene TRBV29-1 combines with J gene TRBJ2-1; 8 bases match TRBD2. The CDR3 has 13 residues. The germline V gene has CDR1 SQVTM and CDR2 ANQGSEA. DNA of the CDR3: TGCAGTGTAACTAGCGGAGGGCCCAATGAGCAGTTCTTC. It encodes CSVTSGGPNEQFF.

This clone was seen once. The chain's CDR3 is CASSVARAGPQAEQFF. CDR3 coding DNA: TGTGCCAGCAGCGTAGCTAGAGCGGGACCGCAGGCTGAGCAGTTCTTC. The chain links TRBV9 to TRBJ2-1, with TRBD2 matching 7 bases. The CDR3 totals 16 residues. Germline V gene data show CDR1 as SGDLS and CDR2 as YYNGEE. After removal of 0 bases from V and 9 bases from J, the junction contained 12 bases not matched to a gene. Full variable domain (rest looked up from reference TRBV9 and TRBJ2-1): DSGVTQTPKHLITATGQRVTLRCSPRSGDLSVYWYQQSLDQGLQFLIQYYNGEERAKGNILERFSAQQFPDLHSELNLSSLELGDSALYFCASSVARAGPQAEQFFGPGTRLTVL.

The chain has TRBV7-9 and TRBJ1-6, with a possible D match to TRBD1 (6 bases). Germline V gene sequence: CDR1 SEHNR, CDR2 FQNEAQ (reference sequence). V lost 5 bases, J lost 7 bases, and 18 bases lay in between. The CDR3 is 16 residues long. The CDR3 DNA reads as TGTGCCAGCAGCACTGAGACAGGCAAGGGGAATTCACCCCTCCACTTT. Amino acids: CASSTETGKGNSPLHF.

The DNA of the CDR3 is TGCGCCAGCAGCTTGGATATCGGGGGTACTGAAGCTTTCTTT. Its translation is CASSLDIGGTEAFF. This sequence joins TRBV5-1 and TRBJ1-1; D is possibly TRBD1 (5 bases). This CDR3 has 14 residues. Germline V lookup: CDR1 SGHRS, CDR2 YFSETQ. V lost 0 bases and J 5 bases, leaving 11 bases between the germline ends.

CDR3 DNA sequence: TGTGCCAGCAGCTTAGATGAGCAGGGTACGAGCCATGAGCAGTTCTTC. It translates to CASSLDEQGTSHEQFF. This rearrangement joins TRBV7-3 to TRBJ2-1; a possible D gene is TRBD1 (5 bases). CDR1 is SGHTA, CDR2 FQGTGA, per germline. CDR3 length equals 16 residues. Deletions cut 2 bases from V and 8 bases from J, with 19 bases between.

CDR3 nucleotides: TGTGCCAGCAGCCAAGAGGAATTTTACAGGGACCCCTACGAGCAGTACTTC. This codes for CASSQEEFYRDPYEQYF. The chain combines TRBV4-2 with TRBJ2-7; D might be TRBD1 (6 bases). The CDR3 extends over 17 amino acids. The V gene lost 0 bases and the J gene lost 2 bases, with 17 bases spanning the gap. CDR1 LGHNA and CDR2 YNFKEQ come from the germline V gene.

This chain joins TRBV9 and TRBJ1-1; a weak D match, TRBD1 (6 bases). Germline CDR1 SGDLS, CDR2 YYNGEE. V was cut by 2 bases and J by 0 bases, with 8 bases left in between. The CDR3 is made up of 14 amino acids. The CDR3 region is CASSVQGMNTEAFF. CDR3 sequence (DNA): TGTGCCAGCAGCGTCCAGGGGATGAACACTGAAGCTTTCTTT.

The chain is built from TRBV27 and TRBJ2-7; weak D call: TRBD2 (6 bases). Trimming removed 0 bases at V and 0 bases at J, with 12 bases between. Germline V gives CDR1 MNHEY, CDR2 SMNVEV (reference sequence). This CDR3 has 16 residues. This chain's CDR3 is CASSLSGAGPSYEQYF. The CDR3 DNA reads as TGTGCCAGCAGTTTATCAGGGGCGGGGCCCTCCTACGAGCAGTACTTC.

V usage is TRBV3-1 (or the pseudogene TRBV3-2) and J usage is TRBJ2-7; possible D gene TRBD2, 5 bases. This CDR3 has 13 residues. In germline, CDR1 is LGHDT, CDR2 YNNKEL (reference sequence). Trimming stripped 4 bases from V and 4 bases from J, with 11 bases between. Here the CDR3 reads CASSLVEGYEQYF. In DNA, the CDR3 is TGTGCCAGCAGCCTAGTTGAGGGTTACGAGCAGTACTTC.

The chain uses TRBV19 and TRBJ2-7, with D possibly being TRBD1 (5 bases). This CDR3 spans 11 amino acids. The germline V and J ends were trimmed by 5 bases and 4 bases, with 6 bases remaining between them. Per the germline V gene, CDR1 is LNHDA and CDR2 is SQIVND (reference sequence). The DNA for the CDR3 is TGTGCCAGTAGTCAGGGTTACGAGCAGTACTTC. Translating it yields CASSQGYEQYF.

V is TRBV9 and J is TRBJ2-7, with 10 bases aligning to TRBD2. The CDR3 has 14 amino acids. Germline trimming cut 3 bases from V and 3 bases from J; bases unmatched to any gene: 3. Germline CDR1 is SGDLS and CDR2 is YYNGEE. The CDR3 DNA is TGTGCCAGCAGCGGCAGCGGGGGGGACTACGAGCAGTACTTC. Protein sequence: CASSGSGGDYEQYF. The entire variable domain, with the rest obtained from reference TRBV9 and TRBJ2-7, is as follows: DSGVTQTPKHLITATGQRVTLRCSPRSGDLSVYWYQQSLDQGLQFLIQYYNGEERAKGNILERFSAQQFPDLHSELNLSSLELGDSALYFCASSGSGGDYEQYFGPGTRLTVT.

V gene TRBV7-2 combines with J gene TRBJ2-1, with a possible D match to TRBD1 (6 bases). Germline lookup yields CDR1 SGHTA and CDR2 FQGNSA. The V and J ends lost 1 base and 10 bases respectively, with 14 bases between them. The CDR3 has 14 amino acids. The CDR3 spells CASSLVQGYGEQFF. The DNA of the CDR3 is TGTGCCAGCAGCTTAGTGCAGGGGTATGGGGAGCAGTTCTTC.